One and the same sample provided the 24 T cell receptor beta chains below, sequenced in a study of T cells in localized non-small cell lung cancer. Some clones are missing from TCRdb's copy, which holds only in-frame ones; the method was immunoSEQ multiplex PCR. The table includes roughly 70,000 clones, approximately 87% detected once. The sequences come from peripheral blood, collected before any cancer treatment. The receptors shown here come from a male donor aged 60 or older with stage III squamous cell lung carcinoma.

V gene TRBV2 combines with J gene TRBJ1-1; perhaps TRBD1 as D (5 bases). Germline loops: CDR1 SNHLY, CDR2 FYNNEI. CDR3 size: 12 residues. V gave up 7 bases and J gave up 6 bases, with 12 bases separating them. The CDR3 is CASTTSRAEAFF. Written as DNA, the CDR3 is TGTGCCAGCACCACGAGCAGGGCTGAAGCTTTCTTT.

The chain has TRBV2 and TRBJ1-1; no definite D call. This CDR3 is 11 amino acids long. V was clipped by 3 bases and J by 4 bases, with 3 bases between them. Germline values: CDR1 SNHLY, CDR2 FYNNEI. CDR3 region: CASSDATEAFF. The CDR3 DNA sequence: TGTGCCAGCAGTGACGCCACTGAAGCTTTCTTT. The full variable domain, rest sourced from reference TRBV2 and TRBJ1-1, is EPEVTQTPSHQVTQMGQEVILRCVPISNHLYFYWYRQILGQKVEFLVSFYNNEISEKSEIFDDQFSVERPDGSNFTLKIRSTKLEDSAMYFCASSDATEAFFGQGTRLTVV.

The genes are TRBV11-2 and TRBJ1-1; D might be TRBD1 (5 bases). Germline CDR1 is SGHAT and CDR2 is FQNNGV. V was pared by 3 bases and J by 3 bases, with 14 bases between. The CDR3 is made up of 15 amino acids. CDR3 in amino acids: CASSFVGQGDTEAFF. CDR3 coding DNA: TGTGCCAGCAGCTTTGTTGGTCAAGGGGACACTGAAGCTTTCTTT.

The V gene is TRBV11-2, the J gene TRBJ1-1; 9 bases are shared with TRBD1. The CDR3 is made up of 13 amino acids. Germline assignment: CDR1 SGHAT and CDR2 FQNNGV. The ends lost 5 bases at V and 5 bases at J; junction bases unmatched: 3. The CDR3 bases are TGTGCCAGCAGCCGGACAGGGGAGACTGAAGCTTTCTTT. Its translation is CASSRTGETEAFF.

CDR3 DNA sequence: TGTGCCAGCAGCTCGACAGGGAGGTACGAGCAGTACTTC. Encoded protein: CASSSTGRYEQYF. V and J are TRBV5-6 and TRBJ2-7; D is possibly TRBD1 (7 bases). There are 13 residues in the CDR3. Between the trimmed V and J ends, which lost 3 bases and 4 bases, there was a span of 11 bases. From germline, CDR1 is SGHDT and CDR2 YYEEEE.

The chain carries TRBV15 and TRBJ2-3; weak D call: TRBD1 (5 bases). Per germline, CDR1 LNHNV and CDR2 YYDKDF (reference sequence). With 0 bases removed from V and 1 base from J, the gap between germline ends came to 8 bases. This CDR3 is 15 amino acids long. The CDR3 DNA is TGTGCCACCAGCAGAGACGCACAGGGCACAGATACGCAGTATTTT. Translated, it gives CATSRDAQGTDTQYF.

The chain carries TRBV6-5 and TRBJ1-1, with 7 nucleotides matching TRBD1. V shed 5 bases, J shed 0 bases, and the junction held 0 bases outside the gene matches. Germline V CDR1 and CDR2: MNHEY, SVGAGI. The CDR3 runs 13 residues. DNA for the CDR3: TGTGCCAGCAGTACAGGGGTGAACACTGAAGCTTTCTTT. Its protein product is CASSTGVNTEAFF.

The genes are TRBV4-1 and TRBJ2-3; 7 positions agree with TRBD1. This CDR3 spans 15 amino acids. Germline CDR1 MGHRA, CDR2 YSYEKL. Unmatched junction bases numbered 4, after V lost 4 bases and J lost 0 bases. CDR3 protein: CASSRGGISTDTQYF. For the CDR3, the DNA is TGCGCCAGCAGCCGAGGGGGCATTAGCACAGATACGCAGTATTTT.

Concerning this clone: This sample includes further DNA sequences coding for the same CDR3. The chain uses TRBV28 and TRBJ2-2; no definite D call. The CDR3 sequence is 12 residues long. Trimming left V 6 bases short and J 6 bases short, with 8 bases between. Germline assignment: CDR1 MDHEN and CDR2 SYDVKM. CDR3: CASSLIAGELFF. The CDR3, as DNA: TGTGCCAGCAGCCTCATCGCCGGGGAGCTGTTTTTT.

Written as DNA, the CDR3 is TGTGCTAGTGGGAAGGACCGGGCCTCTTTCACAGATACGCAGTATTTT. Residues: CASGKDRASFTDTQYF. V and J are TRBV12-5 and TRBJ2-3; the D is unclear. The CDR3 has 16 amino acids. Germline CDR1 reads LGHNT; CDR2 reads FRNRAP. V was clipped by 6 bases and J by 2 bases, with 18 bases between them.

The chain has TRBV2 and TRBJ2-2, with 8 bases aligning to TRBD2. This CDR3 is built from 15 residues. V was clipped by 6 bases and J by 2 bases; unmatched bases: 5. Germline values: CDR1 SNHLY, CDR2 FYNNEI. This CDR3 is CASRRAGVNTGELFF. The DNA of the CDR3 is TGTGCCAGCAGGAGAGCGGGGGTTAACACCGGGGAGCTGTTTTTT.

The chain employs TRBV6-1 and TRBJ2-1; a weak D match, TRBD2 (7 bases). V dropped 8 bases and J dropped 6 bases, with 20 bases sitting between them. Germline lookup yields CDR1 MNHNS and CDR2 SASEGT. The CDR3 is 15 residues long. The CDR3 bases are TGTGCCAGCGTTCCGGGCGGGGGCCCAATCAATGAGCAGTTCTTC. This gives the protein CASVPGGGPINEQFF.

This sequence joins TRBV4-2 and TRBJ1-2, with a weak D call TRBD1 (6 bases). In germline, CDR1 is LGHNA, CDR2 YNFKEQ. Trimming stripped 3 bases from V and 0 bases from J, with 8 bases between. There are 14 residues in the CDR3. For the CDR3, the DNA is TGTGCCAGCAGCCATGGACAGCCTAACTATGGCTACACCTTC. This gives the protein CASSHGQPNYGYTF.

CDR3 sequence reads: CASSQQGIGENIQYF. CDR3 in DNA: TGTGCCAGCAGCCAACAGGGAATAGGCGAAAACATTCAGTACTTC. This sequence joins TRBV4-2 and TRBJ2-4; D might be TRBD1 (5 bases). The CDR3 has 15 residues. Germline V gene sequence: CDR1 LGHNA, CDR2 YNFKEQ. Trimming removed 2 bases from V and 5 bases from J, with 13 bases in between.

V usage is TRBV5-8 and J usage is TRBJ2-5; 12 bases align to TRBD1. From germline, CDR1 is SGHTS and CDR2 YDEGEE. Trimming took 2 bases from V and 4 from J; bases not matched to a gene: 6. This CDR3 is built from 16 residues. The CDR3 loop is CASSFGGTGGLETQYF. As DNA, the CDR3 is TGTGCCAGCAGCTTCGGTGGGACAGGGGGCTTAGAGACCCAGTACTTC.

This clone occurred once. The CDR3 region is CASKDGSALNTEAFF. CDR3 nucleotide sequence: TGTGCCAGCAAGGATGGGTCAGCCTTGAACACTGAAGCTTTCTTT. This chain uses TRBV2 with TRBJ1-1; D unresolved. CDR3 length equals 15 residues. The germline gives CDR1 SNHLY, CDR2 FYNNEI. Trimming cost V 7 bases and J 0 bases, with 15 bases left between them.

This rearrangement joins TRBV5-1 to TRBJ2-1, with TRBD2 identical over 12 bases. Unmatched junction bases numbered 11, after V lost 0 bases and J lost 4 bases. The CDR3 extends over 19 amino acids. Germline V gene lookup returns CDR1 SGHRS and CDR2 YFSETQ. The CDR3 DNA reads as TGCGCCAGCAGCTTGGGTCTAGCGGGGGGGCCGCTAGGTTACAATGAGCAGTTCTTC. It yields the protein CASSLGLAGGPLGYNEQFF.

This sequence joins TRBV28 and TRBJ1-4, with D perhaps matching TRBD1 (5 bases). V gave up 4 bases and J gave up 5 bases, with 17 bases separating them. This CDR3 has 16 amino acids. CDR1 is MDHEN, CDR2 SYDVKM, per germline. As DNA, the CDR3 is TGTGCCAGCAGTTCAAGTCGGGGCCTAACGAATGAAAAACTGTTTTTT. Its protein product is CASSSSRGLTNEKLFF.

The chain has TRBV5-6 and TRBJ2-7; no clear D gene. Germline V gene data show CDR1 as SGHDT and CDR2 as YYEEEE. The CDR3 length is 13 residues. V lost 2 bases and J 6 bases, leaving 12 bases between the germline ends. The CDR3 here is CASSFPASAEQYV. CDR3 DNA sequence: TGTGCCAGCAGCTTCCCGGCTTCCGCCGAGCAGTACGTC.

The J gene is TRBJ1-4, the V gene TRBV19; 7 bases are a match to TRBD1. Germline-derived CDR1 and CDR2 are LNHDA and SQIVND (reference sequence). The CDR3 contains 15 residues. Trimming at V came to 6 bases and at J to 5 bases, leaving 9 bases not matched to a gene. The CDR3 loop is CASSAGDSPNEKLFF. The CDR3 DNA is TGTGCCAGTAGCGCCGGGGACAGTCCGAATGAAAAACTGTTTTTT.

The J gene is TRBJ2-5, the V gene TRBV11-2; the D is unclear. The germline gives CDR1 SGHAT, CDR2 FQNNGV. The germline V and J ends were trimmed by 1 base and 4 bases, with 7 bases remaining between them. The CDR3 runs to 13 residues. CDR3 nucleotide sequence: TGTGCCAGCAGCTTAGGGTTTCGAGAGACCCAGTACTTC. This sequence encodes CASSLGFRETQYF.

The rearrangement links TRBV5-1 to TRBJ2-2; D is perhaps TRBD2 (7 bases). The CDR3 is 17 residues long. The V end lost 1 base, the J end lost 3 bases, and 16 bases lay between the germline ends. Germline V gives CDR1 SGHRS, CDR2 YFSETQ. The CDR3 region is CASSLFGGPGDTGELFF. The CDR3 bases are TGCGCCAGCAGCTTGTTCGGGGGGCCGGGGGACACCGGGGAGCTGTTTTTT.

The chain employs TRBV6-5 and TRBJ2-1, with D perhaps TRBD2 (6 bases). V lost 5 bases to trimming and J lost 4 bases, with 12 bases between them. This CDR3 region has 14 residues. The germline V gene encodes CDR1 MNHEY and CDR2 SVGAGI. In DNA form, the CDR3 reads TGTGCCAGCAGTCCTCTTGGGGGGTACAATGAGCAGTTCTTC. Translated, it gives CASSPLGGYNEQFF.

The J gene is TRBJ2-7, the V gene TRBV12-5; 7 nucleotides line up with TRBD1. The J segment lost 2 bases and the V segment lost 3 bases, leaving 7 bases of the junction unmatched. The CDR3 is 15 amino acids. Germline V CDR1 and CDR2: LGHNT, FRNRAP. CDR3 region: CASGFVDRVPYEQYF. CDR3 coding DNA: TGTGCTAGTGGTTTCGTTGACAGGGTGCCCTACGAGCAGTACTTC.